The 8 T cell receptor beta chains listed next were all sequenced from one sample in a study of cytomegalovirus exposure and HLA in healthy donors. In the PCR, 60 Vbeta and 13 Jbeta primers were used. The assay was immunoSEQ multiplex PCR, and TCRdb's table has in-frame clones only and misses some. The table has roughly 140,000 clones, 60% to 85% seen once. Sequenced: PBMCs. The receptors stem from a young man in good health and CMV-seronegative.

This rearrangement joins TRBV27 to TRBJ2-7; weak D call: TRBD1 (5 bases). Trimming cost V 6 bases and J 5 bases, with 23 bases left between them. The CDR3 contains 16 residues. CDR1 and CDR2 from the germline V gene are MNHEY and SMNVEV (reference sequence). The CDR3 sequence: CASRVLLTASKDEQYF. DNA for the CDR3: TGTGCCAGCAGAGTGCTGTTGACAGCCTCAAAAGACGAGCAGTACTTC.

The chain joins TRBV28 to TRBJ2-2; D gene ambiguous. V was shortened by 5 bases and J by 5 bases, with 18 bases between the two germline ends. This CDR3 comprises 16 residues. CDR1 and CDR2 (germline): MDHEN, SYDVKM. The CDR3 here is CASSLTNNLITGELFF. In DNA form, the CDR3 reads TGTGCCAGCAGTCTAACTAATAACCTAATAACCGGGGAGCTGTTTTTT.

This clone has only a few counts. Other DNA variants within this sample encode the same CDR3. The rearrangement joins TRBV18 to TRBJ1-1; unclear D gene. Germline V lookup: CDR1 KGHSH, CDR2 LQKENI. This CDR3 contains 16 residues. V lost 1 base and J 3 bases, leaving 15 bases between the germline ends. CDR3 loop: CASSPQLGGRDTEAFF. The CDR3 DNA reads TGTGCCAGCTCACCACAACTGGGAGGGAGAGACACTGAAGCTTTCTTT.

The CDR3 reads CASSQDGQGATYEQYF. CDR3 in DNA: TGTGCCAGCAGCCAAGATGGACAGGGGGCTACCTACGAGCAGTACTTC. The chain joins TRBV4-2 to TRBJ2-7, with 11 bases fitting TRBD1. With 0 bases clipped from V and 2 bases from J, the junction kept 3 bases outside the gene matches. This CDR3 contains 16 residues. Germline-derived CDR1 and CDR2 are LGHNA and YNFKEQ.

The chain carries TRBV28 and TRBJ1-1, with 7 bases matching TRBD1. CDR1 and CDR2 from the germline V gene are MDHEN and SYDVKM. Trimming at V came to 0 bases and at J to 5 bases, leaving 6 bases not matched to a gene. This CDR3 spans 15 amino acids. The CDR3 DNA reads TGTGCCAGCAGTTTATGGGCCAGGGGGGCGACTGAAGCTTTCTTT. This codes for CASSLWARGATEAFF.

This rearrangement joins TRBV30 to TRBJ2-3; 12 bases fit TRBD2. Germline loops: CDR1 GTSNPN, CDR2 SVGIG (reference sequence). The CDR3 has 15 amino acids. V shed 4 bases and J 3 bases; nucleotides not matched to a gene: 5. The CDR3 spells CAWTTTSGSTDTQYF. In nucleotides, the CDR3 is TGTGCCTGGACGACGACTAGCGGGAGTACAGATACGCAGTATTTT.

On this clone itself: This is likely an artifact of a read error, given a far larger clone one base away. This CDR3 is also generated by other DNA sequences in the sample. V usage is TRBV2 and J usage is TRBJ2-7; 7 bases align to TRBD2. The CDR3 runs 14 residues. The germline gives CDR1 SNHLY, CDR2 FYNNEI. As DNA, the CDR3 is TGTGCCAGTAGTGAACATGCTAGCGGTAACGAGCAGTACTTC. This encodes CASSEHASGNEQYF.

This clone was observed a few times. The chain is built from TRBV19 and TRBJ2-1; the match to TRBD2 covers 7 bases. The CDR3 spans 16 residues. The germline gives CDR1 LNHDA, CDR2 SQIVND (reference sequence). Trimming took 4 bases from V and 2 from J; bases not matched to a gene: 8. The CDR3 DNA sequence: TGTGCCAGTAGTAAGCCTGAGGGGAGGGCCTACAATGAGCAGTTCTTC. Translated, it gives CASSKPEGRAYNEQFF. Complete variable domain (other parts from reference TRBV19 and TRBJ2-1): DGGITQSPKYLFRKEGQNVTLSCEQNLNHDAMYWYRQDPGQGLRLIYYSQIVNDFQKGDIAEGYSVSREKKESFPLTVTSAQKNPTAFYLCASSKPEGRAYNEQFFGPGTRLTVL.